This record looks at one TCR beta chain sequence and its context. No antigen is known for it. The data belong to a study of shared clonotypes between healthy human individuals. Turning to the study itself: Each donor's CD8 memory used one plate, CD8 naive two, each CD4 subset three.

The assay was immunoSEQ multiplex PCR, and TCRdb's table has in-frame clones only and misses some. The repertoire has around 1.5 million clones, about 98% of them found once; the top ten carry 0.4% to 0.55%. General study points: Naive subsets, compared against memory subsets, generally had larger estimated richness values. Clonotypes not shared had lower generation probabilities than those common to all four donors.

This clonotype was sampled from a young man in good health. Sequenced: naive CD4+ T cells sorted from blood. Subset meaning: CD45RA+ positively selected.

The DNA of the CDR3 is TGCGCCAGCGCACCCCTAGCCGGGAGCGTAGATACGCAGTATTTT. This sequence encodes CASAPLAGSVDTQYF. The V call is TRBV10-2, the J call TRBJ2-3; a weak D match, TRBD2 (6 bases). Trimming took off 8 bases at V and 5 bases at J, with 20 bases between the two ends. CDR1 is WSHSY and CDR2 is SAAADI in the germline V gene. This CDR3 contains 15 residues.